This TCR beta chain was observed in a study of blood T cell repertoires in COVID-19. Germline V lookup: CDR1 SGDLS, CDR2 YYNGEE. CDR3 size: 15 residues. Trimming took 3 bases from V and 3 from J; bases not matched to a gene: 5. Participants' own reports of clinical history determined their cohort assignment. Method: immunoSEQ multiplex PCR; TCRdb's copy keeps in-frame clones and lacks some. Altogether about 270,000 clones are present, about 91% being singletons, with the ten largest covering roughly 2.8%. The sequence was collected from a man in his forties who had been exposed to COVID-19. The V gene is TRBV9, the J gene TRBJ1-4; 7 bases agree with TRBD1. Material: PBMCs or T cells enriched from blood (not recorded which). The CDR3 DNA reads as TGTGCCAGCAGCGCCGAACAGGGGCCTAATGAAAAACTGTTTTTT. Protein sequence: CASSAEQGPNEKLFF.